This T cell receptor beta chain was sequenced for a study of cytomegalovirus exposure and HLA in healthy donors. Study details: From about 180 million T cells, an earlier analysis saw 120 million or so unique TCR beta sequences.

V dropped 5 bases and J dropped 6 bases, with 14 bases sitting between them. Per germline, CDR1 SGHTA and CDR2 FQGNSA. This CDR3 region has 14 residues. The PCR ran on 60 Vbeta and 13 Jbeta primers. Sequencing used immunoSEQ multiplex PCR; TCRdb keeps in-frame clones, though not all of them. The table includes more than 100,000 clones, 79% detected once. Sequencing was done on a sample of PBMCs. This sequence joins TRBV7-2 and TRBJ2-1, with D possibly being TRBD2 (6 bases). This sequence was found in a man between 50 and 59 years old in good health and CMV-seropositive. CDR3 in DNA: TGTGCCAGCAGCCTCCCCCCGGGGGTCAATGAGCAGTTCTTC. Protein: CASSLPPGVNEQFF.